This record covers a single TCR beta chain. Its antigen is as yet unknown. These data originate in a study of siplizumab effects on memory and regulatory T cells. In each sample, 10^5 or so TCR templates were assayed. Generated by immunoSEQ multiplex PCR, the TCRdb table keeps only in-frame clones and is missing some. This sample has about 91,000 clones, with about 96% found just once. Study-wide results and caveats: Naive or memory phenotype assignment was not possible for roughly 75-95% of proliferating CD4+ or CD8+ clones.

Sequenced: naive CD4+ T cells sorted from blood. This sequence was found in a human donor in good health.

The CDR3 DNA sequence: TGCGCCAGCAGCTTGGATATATCAGGGCCCCTTGAAAAACTGTTTTTT. It yields the protein CASSLDISGPLEKLFF. This chain uses TRBV5-1 with TRBJ1-4; D possibly corresponds to TRBD1 (5 bases). CDR3 length: 16 amino acids. CDR1 SGHRS and CDR2 YFSETQ come from the germline V gene. V was shortened by 0 bases and J by 7 bases, with 16 bases between the two germline ends.